This T cell receptor (beta chain) is from a study of Graves' ophthalmopathy and Graves' hyperthyroidism. Pregnant or lactating patients and those with other autoimmune diseases or uncontrolled infections were excluded. RNA transcripts served as template for amplifying TCR beta CDR3 sequences. Amplification began with first-round RT-PCR using HTBI primers, then second-round multiplex PCR was performed. TCRdb redid the calling of the multiplex PCR reads with MiXCR, one entry per CDR3 protein. Of around 1,200,000 distinct CDR3 sequences listed, about two fifths are singletons. Specimen: peripheral blood or thyroid tissue (not recorded which). The receptor's source is an adult man with Graves' hyperthyroidism.

This CDR3 reads CAISRGQSYEQYF. The CDR3 coding sequence is TGTGCCATCAGTAGAGGACAGTCTTACGAGCAGTACTTC. V gene TRBV10-3 combines with J gene TRBJ2-7; D may be TRBD1 (6 bases). The ends were cut back, 5 bases at V and 4 bases at J, with 12 bases in the middle. Germline CDR1 reads ENHRY; CDR2 reads SYGVKD. The CDR3 consists of 13 residues.